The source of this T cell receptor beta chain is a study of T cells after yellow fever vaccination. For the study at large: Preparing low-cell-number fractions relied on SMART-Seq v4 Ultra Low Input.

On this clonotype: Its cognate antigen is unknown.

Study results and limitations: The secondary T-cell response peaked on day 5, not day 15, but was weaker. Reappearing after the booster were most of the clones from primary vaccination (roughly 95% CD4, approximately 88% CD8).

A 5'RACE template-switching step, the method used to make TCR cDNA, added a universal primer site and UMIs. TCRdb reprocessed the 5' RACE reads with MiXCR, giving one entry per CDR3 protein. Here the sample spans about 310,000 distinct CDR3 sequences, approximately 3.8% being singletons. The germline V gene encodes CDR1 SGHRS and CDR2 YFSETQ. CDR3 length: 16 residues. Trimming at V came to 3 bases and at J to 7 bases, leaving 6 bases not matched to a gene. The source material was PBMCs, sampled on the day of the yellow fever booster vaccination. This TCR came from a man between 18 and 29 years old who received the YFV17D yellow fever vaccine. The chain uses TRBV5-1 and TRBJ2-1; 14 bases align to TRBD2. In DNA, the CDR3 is TGCGCCAGCAGCTGGACTAGCGGGGGGACGCGGAATGAGCAGTTCTTC. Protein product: CASSWTSGGTRNEQFF.